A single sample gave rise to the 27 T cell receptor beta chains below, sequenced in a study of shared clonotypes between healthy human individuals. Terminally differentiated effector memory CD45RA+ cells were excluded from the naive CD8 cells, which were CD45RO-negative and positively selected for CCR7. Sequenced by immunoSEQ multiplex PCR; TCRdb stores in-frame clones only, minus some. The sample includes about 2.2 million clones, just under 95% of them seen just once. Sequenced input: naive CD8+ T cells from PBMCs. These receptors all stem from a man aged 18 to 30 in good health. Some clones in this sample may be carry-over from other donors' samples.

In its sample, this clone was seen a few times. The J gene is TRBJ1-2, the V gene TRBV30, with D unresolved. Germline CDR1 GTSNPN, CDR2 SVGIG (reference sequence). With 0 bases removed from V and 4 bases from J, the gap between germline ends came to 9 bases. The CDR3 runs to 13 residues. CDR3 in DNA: TGTGCCTGGAGTGTCGTCACCTCCTATGGCTACACCTTC. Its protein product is CAWSVVTSYGYTF.

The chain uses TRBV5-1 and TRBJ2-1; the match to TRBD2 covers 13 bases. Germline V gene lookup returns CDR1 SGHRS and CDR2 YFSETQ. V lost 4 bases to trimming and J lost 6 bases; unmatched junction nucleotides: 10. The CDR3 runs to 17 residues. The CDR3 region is CASSPETGLAGINEQFF. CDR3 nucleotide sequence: TGCGCCAGCAGCCCGGAAACGGGACTAGCGGGGATCAATGAGCAGTTCTTC.

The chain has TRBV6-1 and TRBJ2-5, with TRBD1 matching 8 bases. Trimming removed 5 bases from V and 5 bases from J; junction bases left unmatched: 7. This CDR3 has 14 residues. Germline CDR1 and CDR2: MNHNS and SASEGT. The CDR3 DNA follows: TGTGCCAGCAGTTCGGACAGGGTGGTGGAGACCCAGTACTTC. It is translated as CASSSDRVVETQYF.

The CDR3 loop is CASSFTGDLSGNTIYF. Written as DNA, the CDR3 is TGTGCCAGCAGCTTCACAGGGGACCTCTCTGGAAACACCATATATTTT. The chain employs TRBV7-9 and TRBJ1-3, with TRBD1 identical over 7 bases. Per the germline V gene, CDR1 is SEHNR and CDR2 is FQNEAQ (reference sequence). This CDR3 contains 16 residues. V lost 3 bases, J lost 0 bases, and 5 bases stayed unmatched.

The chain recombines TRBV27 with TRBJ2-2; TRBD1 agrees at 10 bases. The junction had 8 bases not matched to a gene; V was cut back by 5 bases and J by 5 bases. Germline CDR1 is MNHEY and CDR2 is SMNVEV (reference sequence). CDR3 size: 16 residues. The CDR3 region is CASSALRTGGTGELFF. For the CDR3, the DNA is TGTGCCAGCAGTGCCCTCCGGACAGGGGGTACCGGGGAGCTGTTTTTT.

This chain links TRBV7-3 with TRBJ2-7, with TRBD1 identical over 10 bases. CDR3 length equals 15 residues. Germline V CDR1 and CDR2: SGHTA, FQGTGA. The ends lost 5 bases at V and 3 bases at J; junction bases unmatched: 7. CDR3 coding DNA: TGTGCCAGCAGCCCGACAGGGGGCGCCGACTACGAGCAGTACTTC. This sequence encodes CASSPTGGADYEQYF.

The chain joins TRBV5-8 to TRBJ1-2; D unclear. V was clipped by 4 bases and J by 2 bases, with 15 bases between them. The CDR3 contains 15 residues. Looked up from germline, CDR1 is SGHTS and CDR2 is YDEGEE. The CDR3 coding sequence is TGTGCCAGCAGCAGACGGGCCCTGCCGAACTATGGCTACACCTTC. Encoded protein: CASSRRALPNYGYTF.

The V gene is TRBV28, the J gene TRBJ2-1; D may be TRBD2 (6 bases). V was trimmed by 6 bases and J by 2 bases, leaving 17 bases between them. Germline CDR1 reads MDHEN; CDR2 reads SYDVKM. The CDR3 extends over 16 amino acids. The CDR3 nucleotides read TGTGCCAGCAGGACGGGGGAGACGGGGGCCTACAATGAGCAGTTCTTC. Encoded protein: CASRTGETGAYNEQFF.

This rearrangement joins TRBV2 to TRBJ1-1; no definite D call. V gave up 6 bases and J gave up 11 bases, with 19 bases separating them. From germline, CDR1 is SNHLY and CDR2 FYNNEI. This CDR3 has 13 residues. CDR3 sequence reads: CASSEGPAFWAFF. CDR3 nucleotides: TGTGCCAGCAGCGAGGGTCCGGCCTTTTGGGCTTTCTTT. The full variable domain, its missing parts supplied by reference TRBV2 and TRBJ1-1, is EPEVTQTPSHQVTQMGQEVILRCVPISNHLYFYWYRQILGQKVEFLVSFYNNEISEKSEIFDDQFSVERPDGSNFTLKIRSTKLEDSAMYFCASSEGPAFWAFFGQGTRLTVV.

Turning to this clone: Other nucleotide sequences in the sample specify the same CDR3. The CDR3 here is CASSLAGGGTDTQYF. The CDR3 DNA reads as TGTGCCAGCAGCTTGGCCGGGGGGGGCACAGATACGCAGTATTTT. The V and J genes are TRBV5-4 and TRBJ2-3, with 8 bases aligning to TRBD2. Germline CDR1 is SGHNT and CDR2 is YYREEE (reference sequence). Losses at the gene ends were 0 bases for V and 1 base for J; bases not matched to a gene: 1. The CDR3 runs 15 residues. Full variable domain (rest looked up from reference TRBV5-4 and TRBJ2-3): ETGVTQSPTHLIKTRGQQVTLRCSSQSGHNTVSWYQQALGQGPQFIFQYYREEENGRGNFPPRFSGLQFPNYSSELNVNALELDDSALYLCASSLAGGGTDTQYFGPGTRLTVL.

Here the CDR3 reads CASSGPRGPDEQFF. The CDR3 DNA sequence: TGTGCCAGCAGCGGACCCAGGGGGCCGGATGAGCAGTTCTTC. The V and J genes are TRBV11-2 and TRBJ2-1; 8 bases are shared with TRBD1. Germline values: CDR1 SGHAT, CDR2 FQNNGV. The CDR3 has 14 residues. J lost 8 bases, V lost 5 bases, and 8 bases had no gene match.

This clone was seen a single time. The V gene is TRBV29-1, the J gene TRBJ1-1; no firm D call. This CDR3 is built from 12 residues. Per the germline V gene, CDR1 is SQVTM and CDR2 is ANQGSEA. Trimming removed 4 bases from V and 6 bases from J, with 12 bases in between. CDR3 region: CSVGDWGSEAFF. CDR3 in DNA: TGCAGCGTTGGGGATTGGGGATCTGAAGCTTTCTTT.

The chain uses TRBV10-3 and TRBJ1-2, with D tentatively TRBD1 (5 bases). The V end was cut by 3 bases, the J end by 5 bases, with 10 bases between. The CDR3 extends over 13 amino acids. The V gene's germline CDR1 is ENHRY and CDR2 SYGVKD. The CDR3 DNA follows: TGTGCCATCAGTGAAGTCACAGGATATGGCTACACCTTC. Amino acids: CAISEVTGYGYTF.

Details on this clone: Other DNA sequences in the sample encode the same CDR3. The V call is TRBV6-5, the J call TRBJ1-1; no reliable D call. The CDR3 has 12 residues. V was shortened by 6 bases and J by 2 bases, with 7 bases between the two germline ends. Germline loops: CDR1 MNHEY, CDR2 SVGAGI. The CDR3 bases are TGTGCCAGCAGCCAAGGCAACACTGAAGCTTTCTTT. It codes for CASSQGNTEAFF.

The chain's CDR3 is CASSLEGTGANVLTF. For the CDR3, the DNA is TGTGCCAGCAGCTTAGAGGGGACGGGGGCCAACGTCCTGACTTTC. The chain links TRBV7-6 to TRBJ2-6; D may correspond to TRBD1 or TRBD2 (5 bases each). The CDR3 runs to 15 residues. V shed 1 base and J shed 4 bases, with 8 bases lying between them. Per germline, CDR1 SGHVS and CDR2 FNYEAQ.

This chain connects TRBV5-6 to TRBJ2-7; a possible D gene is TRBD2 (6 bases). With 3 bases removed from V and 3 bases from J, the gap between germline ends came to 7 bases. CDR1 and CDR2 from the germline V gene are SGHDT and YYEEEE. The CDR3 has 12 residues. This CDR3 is CASSWGDYEQYF. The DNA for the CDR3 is TGTGCCAGCAGCTGGGGGGACTACGAGCAGTACTTC.

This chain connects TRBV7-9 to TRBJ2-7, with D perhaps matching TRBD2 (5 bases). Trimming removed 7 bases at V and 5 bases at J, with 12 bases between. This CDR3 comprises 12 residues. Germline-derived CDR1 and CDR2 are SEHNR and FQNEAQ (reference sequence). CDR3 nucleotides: TGTGCCAGCACCCTTGGGAGTGACGAGCAGTACTTC. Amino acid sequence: CASTLGSDEQYF.

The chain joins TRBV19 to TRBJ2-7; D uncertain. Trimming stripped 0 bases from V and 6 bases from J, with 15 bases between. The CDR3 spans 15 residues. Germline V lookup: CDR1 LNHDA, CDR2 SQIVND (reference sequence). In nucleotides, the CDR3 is TGTGCCAGTAGTATAGACACCGGTTCTAATTTCGAGCAGTACTTC. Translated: CASSIDTGSNFEQYF.

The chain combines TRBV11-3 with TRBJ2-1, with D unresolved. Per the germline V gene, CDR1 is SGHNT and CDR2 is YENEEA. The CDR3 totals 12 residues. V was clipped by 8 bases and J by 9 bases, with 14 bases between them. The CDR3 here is CASGDGVFEQFF. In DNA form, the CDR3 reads TGTGCCAGCGGTGATGGGGTCTTTGAGCAGTTCTTC.

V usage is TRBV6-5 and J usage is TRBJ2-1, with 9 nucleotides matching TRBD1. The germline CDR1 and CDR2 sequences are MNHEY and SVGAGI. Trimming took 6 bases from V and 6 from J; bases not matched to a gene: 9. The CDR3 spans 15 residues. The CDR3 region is CASRAGTGRFNEQFF. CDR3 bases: TGTGCCAGCAGGGCCGGGACAGGGAGGTTCAATGAGCAGTTCTTC.

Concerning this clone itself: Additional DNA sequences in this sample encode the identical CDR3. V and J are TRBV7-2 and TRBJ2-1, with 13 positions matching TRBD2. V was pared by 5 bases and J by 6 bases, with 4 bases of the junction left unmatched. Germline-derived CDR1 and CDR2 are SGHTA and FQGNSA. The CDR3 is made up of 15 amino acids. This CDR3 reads CASSLLAGGPNEQFF. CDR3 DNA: TGTGCCAGCAGCCTACTAGCGGGAGGGCCCAATGAGCAGTTCTTC.

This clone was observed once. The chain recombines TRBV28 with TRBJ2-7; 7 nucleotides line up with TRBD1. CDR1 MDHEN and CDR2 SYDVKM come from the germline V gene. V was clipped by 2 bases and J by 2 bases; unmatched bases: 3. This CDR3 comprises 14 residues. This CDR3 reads CASSLVDRAYEQYF. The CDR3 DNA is TGTGCCAGCAGTTTAGTTGACAGGGCCTACGAGCAGTACTTC.

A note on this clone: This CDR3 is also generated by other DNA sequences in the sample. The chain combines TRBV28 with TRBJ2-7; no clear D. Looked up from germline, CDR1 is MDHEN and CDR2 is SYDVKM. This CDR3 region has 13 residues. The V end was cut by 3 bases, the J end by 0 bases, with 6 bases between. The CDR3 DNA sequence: TGTGCCAGCAGTTTGAGTGTCTCCTACGAGCAGTACTTC. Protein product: CASSLSVSYEQYF.

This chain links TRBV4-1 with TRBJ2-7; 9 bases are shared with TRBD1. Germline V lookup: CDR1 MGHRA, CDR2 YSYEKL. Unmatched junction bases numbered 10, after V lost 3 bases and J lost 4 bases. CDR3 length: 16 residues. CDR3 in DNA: TGCGCCAGCAGCCATGATCTAGGGACAGGGTTGTACGAGCAGTACTTC. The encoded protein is CASSHDLGTGLYEQYF.

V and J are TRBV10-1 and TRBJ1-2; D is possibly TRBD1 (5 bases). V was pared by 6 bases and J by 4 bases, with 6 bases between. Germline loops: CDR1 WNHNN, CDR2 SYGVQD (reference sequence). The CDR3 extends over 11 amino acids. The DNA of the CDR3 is TGCGCCAGCAGGACAGTCTATGGCTACACCTTC. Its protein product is CASRTVYGYTF.

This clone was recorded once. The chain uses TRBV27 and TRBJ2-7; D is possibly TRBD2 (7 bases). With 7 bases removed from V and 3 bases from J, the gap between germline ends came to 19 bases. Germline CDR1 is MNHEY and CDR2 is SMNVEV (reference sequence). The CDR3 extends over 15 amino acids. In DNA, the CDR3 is TGTGCCAGCAAACCGGGGGTCGGGGGGCACTACGAGCAGTACTTC. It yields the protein CASKPGVGGHYEQYF.

CDR3 sequence (DNA): TGTGCCAGCAGCCCAAGCGAGCAGTACTTC. Encoded protein: CASSPSEQYF. The chain uses TRBV21-1 and TRBJ2-7. TRBV21-1 is a known pseudogene. This CDR3 comprises 10 residues.